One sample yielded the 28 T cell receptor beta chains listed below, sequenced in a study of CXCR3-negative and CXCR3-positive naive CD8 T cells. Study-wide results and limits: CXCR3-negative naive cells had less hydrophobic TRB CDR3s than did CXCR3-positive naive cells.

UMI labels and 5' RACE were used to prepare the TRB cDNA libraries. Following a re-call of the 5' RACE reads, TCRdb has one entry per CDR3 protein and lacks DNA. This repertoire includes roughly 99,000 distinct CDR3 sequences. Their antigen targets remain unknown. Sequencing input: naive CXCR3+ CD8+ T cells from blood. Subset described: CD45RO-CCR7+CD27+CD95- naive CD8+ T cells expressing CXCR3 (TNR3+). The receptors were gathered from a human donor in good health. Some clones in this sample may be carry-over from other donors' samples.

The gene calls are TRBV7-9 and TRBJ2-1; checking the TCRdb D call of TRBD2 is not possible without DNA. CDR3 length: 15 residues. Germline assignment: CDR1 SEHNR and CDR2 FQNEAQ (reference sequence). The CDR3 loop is CASSLVLAGNNEQFF.

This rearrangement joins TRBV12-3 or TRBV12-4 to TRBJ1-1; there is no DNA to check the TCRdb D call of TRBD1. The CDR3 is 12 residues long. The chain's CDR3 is CASSGQGPEAFF.

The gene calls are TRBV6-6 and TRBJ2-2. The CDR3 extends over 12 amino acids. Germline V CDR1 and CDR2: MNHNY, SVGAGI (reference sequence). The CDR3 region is CAGGPNTGELFF.

CDR3: CASSFQSPGGSDEQFF. The chain couples TRBV7-2 to TRBJ2-1; the D call of TRBD2 rests on TCRdb alone, since no DNA is present to check it. Germline V gene lookup returns CDR1 SGHTA and CDR2 FQGNSA. CDR3 length: 16 amino acids.

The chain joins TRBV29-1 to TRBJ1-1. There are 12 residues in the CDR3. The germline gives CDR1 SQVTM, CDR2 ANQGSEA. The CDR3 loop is CSVARMNTEAFF.

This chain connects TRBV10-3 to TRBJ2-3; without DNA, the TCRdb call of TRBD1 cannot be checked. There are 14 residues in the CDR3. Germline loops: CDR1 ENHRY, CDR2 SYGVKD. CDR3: CAISEPGPPDTQYF.

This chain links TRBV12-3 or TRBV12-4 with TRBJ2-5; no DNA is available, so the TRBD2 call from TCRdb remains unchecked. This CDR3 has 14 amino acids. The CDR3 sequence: CASSQTSRRETQYF.

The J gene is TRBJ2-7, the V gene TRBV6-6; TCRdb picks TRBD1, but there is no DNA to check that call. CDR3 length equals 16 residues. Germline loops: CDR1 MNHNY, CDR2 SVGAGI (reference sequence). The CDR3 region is CASSFSPPTVGYEQYF.

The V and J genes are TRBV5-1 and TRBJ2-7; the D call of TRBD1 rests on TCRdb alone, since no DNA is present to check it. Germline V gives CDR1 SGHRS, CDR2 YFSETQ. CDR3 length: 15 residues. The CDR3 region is CASSSPGQETYEQYF. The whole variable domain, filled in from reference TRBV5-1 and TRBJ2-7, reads KAGVTQTPRYLIKTRGQQVTLSCSPISGHRSVSWYQQTPGQGLQFLFEYFSETQRNKGNFPGRFSGRQFSNSRSEMNVSTLELGDSALYLCASSSPGQETYEQYFGPGTRLTVT.

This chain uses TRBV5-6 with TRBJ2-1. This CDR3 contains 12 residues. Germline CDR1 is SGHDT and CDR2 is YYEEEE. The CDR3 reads CASSLGVREQFF. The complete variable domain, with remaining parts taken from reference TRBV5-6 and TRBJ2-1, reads DAGVTQSPTHLIKTRGQQVTLRCSPKSGHDTVSWYQQALGQGPQFIFQYYEEEERQRGNFPDRFSGHQFPNYSSELNVNALLLGDSALYLCASSLGVREQFFGPGTRLTVL.

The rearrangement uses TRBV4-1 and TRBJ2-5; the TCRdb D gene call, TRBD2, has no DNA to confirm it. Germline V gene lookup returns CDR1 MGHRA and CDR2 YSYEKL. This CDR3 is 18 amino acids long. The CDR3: CASSQQGGLAGPSETQYF.

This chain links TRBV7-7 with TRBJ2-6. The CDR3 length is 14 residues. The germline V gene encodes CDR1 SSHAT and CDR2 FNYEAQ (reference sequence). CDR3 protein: CASSPNDGANVLTF.

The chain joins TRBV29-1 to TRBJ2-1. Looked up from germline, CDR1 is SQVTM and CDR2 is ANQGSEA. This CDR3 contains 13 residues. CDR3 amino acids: CSVDGLSYNEQFF.

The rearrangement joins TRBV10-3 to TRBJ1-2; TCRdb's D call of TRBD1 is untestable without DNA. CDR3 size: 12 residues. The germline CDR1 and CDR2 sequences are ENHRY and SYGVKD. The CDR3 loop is CAIRTPGLGYTF.

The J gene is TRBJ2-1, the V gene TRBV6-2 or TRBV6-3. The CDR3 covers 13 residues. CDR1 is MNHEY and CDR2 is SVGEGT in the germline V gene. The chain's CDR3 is CASLEALPNEQFF.

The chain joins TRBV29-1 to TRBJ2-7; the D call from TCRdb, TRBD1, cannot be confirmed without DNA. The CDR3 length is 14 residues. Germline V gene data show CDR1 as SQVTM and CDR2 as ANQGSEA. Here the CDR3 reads CSVEGPRGTYEQYF.

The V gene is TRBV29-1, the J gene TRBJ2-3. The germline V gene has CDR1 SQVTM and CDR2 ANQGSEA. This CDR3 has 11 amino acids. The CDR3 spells CSVEVLDTQYF.

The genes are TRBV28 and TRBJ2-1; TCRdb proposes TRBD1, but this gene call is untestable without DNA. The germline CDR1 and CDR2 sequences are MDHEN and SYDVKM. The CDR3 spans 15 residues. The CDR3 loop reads CASSYGTGNPNEQFF.

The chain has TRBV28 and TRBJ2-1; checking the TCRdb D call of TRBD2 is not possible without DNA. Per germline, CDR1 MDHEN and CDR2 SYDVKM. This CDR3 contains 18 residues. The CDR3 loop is CASSLGLAGASSYNEQFF. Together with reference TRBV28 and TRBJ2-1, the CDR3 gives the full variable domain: DVKVTQSSRYLVKRTGEKVFLECVQDMDHENMFWYRQDPGLGLRLIYFSYDVKMKEKGDIPEGYSVSREKKERFSLILESASTNQTSMYLCASSLGLAGASSYNEQFFGPGTRLTVL.

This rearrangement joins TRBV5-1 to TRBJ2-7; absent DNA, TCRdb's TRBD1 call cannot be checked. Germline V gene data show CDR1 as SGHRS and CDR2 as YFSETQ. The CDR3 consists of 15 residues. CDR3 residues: CASSFAGGVTYEQYF.

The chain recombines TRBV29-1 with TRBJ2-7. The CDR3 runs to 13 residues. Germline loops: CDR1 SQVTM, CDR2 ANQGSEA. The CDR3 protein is CSVEGPGDYEQYF.

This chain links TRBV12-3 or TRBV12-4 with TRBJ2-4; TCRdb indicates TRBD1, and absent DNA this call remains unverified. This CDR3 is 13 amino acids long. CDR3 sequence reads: CASSFGGLDIQYF.

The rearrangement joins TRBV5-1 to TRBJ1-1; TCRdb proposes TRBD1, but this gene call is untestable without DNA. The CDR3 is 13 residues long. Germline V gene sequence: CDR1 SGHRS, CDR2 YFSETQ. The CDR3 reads CASSFRTATEAFF.

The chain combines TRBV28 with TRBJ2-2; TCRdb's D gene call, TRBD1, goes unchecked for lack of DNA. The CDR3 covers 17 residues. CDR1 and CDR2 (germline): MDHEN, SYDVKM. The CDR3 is CASTETGTSPNMDREFF.

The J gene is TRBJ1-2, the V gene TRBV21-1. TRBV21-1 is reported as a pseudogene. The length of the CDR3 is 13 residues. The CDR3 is CASSKGQIYGYTF.

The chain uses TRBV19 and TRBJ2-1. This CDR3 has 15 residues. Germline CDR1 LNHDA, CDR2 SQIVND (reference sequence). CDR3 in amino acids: CASGSWGSAYNEQFF.

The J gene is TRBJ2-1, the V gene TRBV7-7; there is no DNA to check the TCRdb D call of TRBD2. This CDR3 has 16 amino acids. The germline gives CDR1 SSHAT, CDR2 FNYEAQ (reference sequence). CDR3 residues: CASSLIAGGTGNEQFF.

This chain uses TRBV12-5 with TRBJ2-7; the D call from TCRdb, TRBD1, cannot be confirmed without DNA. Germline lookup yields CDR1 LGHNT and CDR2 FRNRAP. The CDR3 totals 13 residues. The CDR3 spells CASGLAGSYEQYF. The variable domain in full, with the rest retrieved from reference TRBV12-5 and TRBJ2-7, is DARVTQTPRHKVTEMGQEVTMRCQPILGHNTVFWYRQTMMQGLELLAYFRNRAPLDDSGMPKDRFSAEMPDATLATLKIQPSEPRDSAVYFCASGLAGSYEQYFGPGTRLTVT.